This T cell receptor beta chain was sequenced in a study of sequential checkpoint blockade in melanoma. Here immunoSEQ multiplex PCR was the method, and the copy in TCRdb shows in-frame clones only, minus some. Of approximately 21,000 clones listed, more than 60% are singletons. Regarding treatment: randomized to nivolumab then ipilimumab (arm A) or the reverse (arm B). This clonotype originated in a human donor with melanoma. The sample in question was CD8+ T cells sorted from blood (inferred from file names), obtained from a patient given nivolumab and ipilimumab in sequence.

The CDR3 protein is CASSYLSGQPQHF. The CDR3 region has the DNA TGTGCCAGCAGTTACCTCAGCGGTCAGCCCCAGCATTTT. The chain uses TRBV28 and TRBJ1-5, with D hard to call. The germline CDR1 and CDR2 sequences are MDHEN and SYDVKM. The CDR3 is 13 amino acids. Trimming took off 4 bases at V and 6 bases at J, with 10 bases between the two ends. Supplemented by reference TRBV28 and TRBJ1-5, the full variable domain reads DVKVTQSSRYLVKRTGEKVFLECVQDMDHENMFWYRQDPGLGLRLIYFSYDVKMKEKGDIPEGYSVSREKKERFSLILESASTNQTSMYLCASSYLSGQPQHFGDGTRLSIL.